Shown below are 15 T cell receptor beta chains from a single sample sequenced in a study of T-cell reconstitution after alpha-beta-depleted transplantation in children. As it was prepared, the TCRbeta library received unique molecular identifiers. TCRdb independently ran MiXCR on the PCR reads; one entry per CDR3 protein. The sample records around 700,000 distinct CDR3 sequences, around 12% being singletons. The sample was PBMCs, taken before TCRalphabeta/CD19-depleted stem cell transplant. Receptors originate from a girl aged 2 to 10 with congenital amegakaryocytic thrombocytopenia, due to receive a stem cell transplant.

This rearrangement joins TRBV5-1 to TRBJ2-7, with 11 bases aligning to TRBD2. CDR1 and CDR2 from the germline V gene are SGHRS and YFSETQ. The CDR3 extends over 14 amino acids. V gave up 6 bases and J gave up 3 bases; unmatched junction bases: 5. CDR3 sequence reads: CASTSGTSGYEQYF. Written as DNA, the CDR3 is TGCGCCAGCACCTCCGGGACTAGCGGCTACGAGCAGTACTTC.

This clonotype was found many times. CDR3 in DNA: TGCAGTGGTCGAGCCCCAGGGACTGAAGCTTTCTTT. Its translation is CSGRAPGTEAFF. The V and J genes are TRBV20-1 and TRBJ1-1, with a weak D call TRBD1 (5 bases). Trimming pared 7 bases from V and 5 bases from J, leaving 14 bases between. The germline gives CDR1 DFQATT, CDR2 SNEGSKA (reference sequence). The CDR3 totals 12 residues.

The sample holds many counts of this clonotype. The chain is built from TRBV12-3 or TRBV12-4 and TRBJ1-1; tentative D call: TRBD1 (5 bases). The V gene lost 1 base and the J gene lost 9 bases, with 12 bases spanning the gap. This CDR3 has 13 residues. The CDR3 region is CASSLEGYRKAFF. DNA of the CDR3: TGTGCCAGCAGTTTAGAGGGGTATCGGAAAGCTTTCTTT.

This clonotype was found many times. This chain uses TRBV5-6 with TRBJ1-1; D is possibly TRBD1 (5 bases). The ends were cut back, 2 bases at V and 0 bases at J, with 11 bases in the middle. The CDR3 loop spans 15 amino acids. Germline CDR1 SGHDT, CDR2 YYEEEE. The CDR3 protein is CASSFLGAMNTEAFF. CDR3 coding DNA: TGTGCCAGCAGCTTTCTCGGGGCGATGAACACTGAAGCTTTCTTT. Supplemented by reference TRBV5-6 and TRBJ1-1, the full variable domain reads DAGVTQSPTHLIKTRGQQVTLRCSPKSGHDTVSWYQQALGQGPQFIFQYYEEEERQRGNFPDRFSGHQFPNYSSELNVNALLLGDSALYLCASSFLGAMNTEAFFGQGTRLTVV.

This chain links TRBV20-1 with TRBJ2-3; D not certain. Trimming removed 2 bases from V and 15 bases from J, with 18 bases in between. Germline V gene lookup returns CDR1 DFQATT and CDR2 SNEGSKA (reference sequence). This CDR3 has 12 residues. CDR3: CSARSPQWAEYF. Here the CDR3 DNA reads TGCAGTGCTAGATCTCCGCAATGGGCGGAATATTTT.

The sample holds many counts of this clonotype. The chain employs TRBV13 and TRBJ2-3, with 10 bases matching TRBD2. The CDR3 extends over 16 amino acids. Germline V gene data show CDR1 as PRHDT and CDR2 as FYEKMQ (reference sequence). V lost 4 bases to trimming and J lost 1 base; unmatched junction nucleotides: 5. CDR3: CASSWAGTSGTDTQYF. The DNA of the CDR3 is TGTGCCAGCAGCTGGGCCGGGACTAGCGGCACAGATACGCAGTATTTT.

The gene calls are TRBV7-9 and TRBJ1-1, with D possibly being TRBD1 (6 bases). The CDR3 consists of 13 residues. The germline V and J ends were trimmed by 0 bases and 8 bases, with 10 bases remaining between them. Germline values: CDR1 SEHNR, CDR2 FQNEAQ (reference sequence). The CDR3 region is CASSLAITGEAFF. CDR3 in DNA: TGTGCCAGCAGCTTAGCGATCACAGGGGAAGCTTTCTTT.

This sequence joins TRBV14 and TRBJ2-2; D perhaps matches TRBD1 (6 bases). CDR1 is SGHDN, CDR2 FVKESK, per germline. Between the trimmed V and J ends, which lost 4 bases and 4 bases, there was a span of 13 bases. This CDR3 is built from 15 residues. CDR3 in amino acids: CASSPNDRPTGELFF. CDR3 in DNA: TGTGCCAGCAGCCCAAATGACAGGCCCACCGGGGAGCTGTTTTTT.

Of note for this clonotype: It may be a read error: a sequence one base away is much more abundant. The V call is TRBV10-3, the J call TRBJ1-5, with D unclear. In germline, CDR1 is ENHRY, CDR2 SYGVKD. This CDR3 comprises 14 residues. The CDR3 here is CAISEETDNKPQHF. The CDR3 nucleotides are TGTGCCATCAGTGAGGAAACAGACAATAAGCCCCAGCATTTT.

This clonotype was seen more than once but under ten times. The chain joins TRBV12-3 or TRBV12-4 to TRBJ2-5, with D possibly TRBD2 on 5 matching bases. Trimming stripped 6 bases from V and 6 bases from J, with 14 bases between. The CDR3 length is 13 residues. The chain's CDR3 is CASRRTGSKTQYF. CDR3 sequence (DNA): TGTGCCAGCAGGAGGACGGGAAGTAAGACCCAGTACTTC.

The J gene is TRBJ2-5, the V gene TRBV4-2, with TRBD2 identical over 8 bases. V was clipped by 2 bases and J by 3 bases; unmatched bases: 8. The CDR3 totals 16 residues. The germline gives CDR1 LGHNA, CDR2 YNFKEQ. CDR3 sequence reads: CASSQISGRAEETQYF. Written as DNA, the CDR3 is TGTGCCAGCAGCCAAATCAGCGGGAGAGCGGAAGAGACCCAGTACTTC.

This clonotype has only a few counts. The chain carries TRBV20-1 and TRBJ2-1; D assignment may be TRBD1 or TRBD2 (5 bases each). V lost 6 bases to trimming and J lost 4 bases, with 13 bases between them. The CDR3 is 13 residues long. Germline V CDR1 and CDR2: DFQATT, SNEGSKA (reference sequence). In nucleotides, the CDR3 is TGCAGTGCGGGGGACCCGCAATACAATGAGCAGTTCTTC. Translating it yields CSAGDPQYNEQFF.

The gene calls are TRBV12-3 or TRBV12-4 and TRBJ2-7, with D possibly being TRBD1 (7 bases). V lost 4 bases and J lost 2, with 15 bases in between. This CDR3 comprises 15 residues. The CDR3 is CASSSRRGVAYEQYF. The CDR3, as DNA: TGTGCCAGCAGTTCCCGCAGGGGGGTCGCCTACGAGCAGTACTTC.

This clonotype occurred once. This sequence may be a read error, since a much larger clone differs from it by one base. CDR3 in amino acids: CATSRDGDRGLGNTIYF. CDR3 bases: TGTGCCACCAGCAGAGATGGAGACAGGGGGCTTGGAAACACCATATATTTT. The rearrangement uses TRBV15 and TRBJ1-3, with 10 bases identical to TRBD1. The CDR3 extends over 17 amino acids. With 0 bases clipped from V and 3 bases from J, the junction kept 5 bases outside the gene matches. Germline V CDR1 and CDR2: LNHNV, YYDKDF (reference sequence).

This clonotype came up many times. J is TRBJ2-7 and V is TRBV10-3; D is ambiguous. The CDR3 contains 12 residues. The V gene lost 3 bases and the J gene lost 5 bases, with 8 bases spanning the gap. Germline CDR1 and CDR2: ENHRY and SYGVKD. CDR3 protein: CAISDYGNEQYF. CDR3 in DNA: TGTGCCATCAGTGACTATGGGAACGAGCAGTACTTC.